These 26 T cell receptor beta chains share one sample of origin, sequenced in a study of blood T cells in healthy people across ages. A second about 6 to 12 cycle PCR used barcoded and J-beta primers. A single record per CDR3 protein comes from TCRdb applying MiXCR to the 5' RACE reads. Of more than 800,000 distinct CDR3 sequences in the sample, 45% were seen once. The sample consisted of blood. These receptors originate from a woman aged 55-70 years in good health.

The chain joins TRBV12-3 or TRBV12-4 to TRBJ2-6; D is unclear. CDR3 size: 19 residues. V was trimmed by 7 bases and J by 0 bases, leaving 22 bases between them. The CDR3 here is CASTPGEALSHSGANVLTF. The CDR3 nucleotides are TGTGCCAGCACCCCTGGGGAAGCCCTCTCCCACTCTGGGGCCAACGTCCTGACTTTC.

The chain carries TRBV7-9 and TRBJ2-3; the match to TRBD1 covers 10 bases. This CDR3 has 16 amino acids. Trimming cost V 3 bases and J 4 bases; bases outside gene matches: 7. Germline V gene lookup returns CDR1 SEHNR and CDR2 FQNEAQ (reference sequence). The CDR3 DNA follows: TGTGCCAGCAGCTTGACGACAGGGGGCAGGCCAGATACGCAGTATTTT. Its protein product is CASSLTTGGRPDTQYF.

The chain uses TRBV11-2 and TRBJ2-7; D remains ambiguous. V lost 7 bases and J lost 0, with 16 bases in between. CDR1 is SGHAT and CDR2 is FQNNGV in the germline V gene. This CDR3 is built from 15 residues. The CDR3 sequence is CASTPYVGSSYEQYF. The CDR3 nucleotides are TGTGCCAGCACCCCTTACGTGGGCTCCTCCTACGAGCAGTACTTC. The entire variable domain, with the rest obtained from reference TRBV11-2 and TRBJ2-7, is as follows: EAGVAQSPRYKIIEKRQSVAFWCNPISGHATLYWYQQILGQGPKLLIQFQNNGVVDDSQLPKDRFSAERLKGVDSTLKIQPAKLEDSAVYLCASTPYVGSSYEQYFGPGTRLTVT.

In this sample, this clonotype turned up once. The chain carries TRBV29-1 and TRBJ1-2; the D gene is possibly TRBD1 (5 bases). V was trimmed by 7 bases and J by 4 bases, leaving 13 bases between them. In germline, CDR1 is SQVTM, CDR2 ANQGSEA. This CDR3 contains 12 residues. The CDR3 nucleotides are TGCAGCGCCTGGGACGGCCTCTATGGCTACACCTTC. Translation gives CSAWDGLYGYTF.

V gene TRBV20-1 combines with J gene TRBJ2-5, with a weak D call TRBD2 (6 bases). Trimming took off 6 bases at V and 11 bases at J, with 31 bases between the two ends. The germline CDR1 and CDR2 sequences are DFQATT and SNEGSKA (reference sequence). The CDR3 loop spans 16 amino acids. CDR3: CSAESPGLGGYNEQYF. As DNA, the CDR3 is TGCAGTGCCGAAAGCCCAGGGCTCGGGGGTTACAATGAGCAGTACTTC.

This rearrangement joins TRBV20-1 to TRBJ2-1; 12 nucleotides match TRBD2. J was trimmed by 7 bases and V by 5 bases; bases with no gene match: 12. Germline assignment: CDR1 DFQATT and CDR2 SNEGSKA (reference sequence). The CDR3 has 16 residues. The CDR3 region is CSAPQRLAGVLNEQFF. DNA of the CDR3: TGCAGTGCTCCCCAACGACTAGCGGGAGTGTTGAATGAGCAGTTCTTC.

The V call is TRBV2, the J call TRBJ2-2; no reliable D call. Germline V CDR1 and CDR2: SNHLY, FYNNEI. V was cut by 0 bases and J by 6 bases, with 5 bases left in between. The CDR3 is 13 amino acids. DNA of the CDR3: TGTGCCAGCAGTGAAGCGGTCCCCGGGGAGCTGTTTTTT. It encodes CASSEAVPGELFF.

This chain uses TRBV29-1 with TRBJ1-2; weak D call: TRBD1 (5 bases). This CDR3 is 12 amino acids long. The germline gives CDR1 SQVTM, CDR2 ANQGSEA. Trimming shortened V by 7 bases and J by 3 bases, and 12 bases separated the two germline ends. CDR3 in amino acids: CSAQTGDYGYTF. The CDR3 DNA follows: TGCAGCGCCCAAACAGGAGACTATGGCTACACCTTC.

In this sample, this clonotype turned up a few times. The rearrangement joins TRBV4-1 to TRBJ2-5; D may be TRBD1 or TRBD2 (5 bases each). TRBJ2-7 matches the DNA end more closely, so the J call is doubtful. CDR3 size: 13 residues. Looked up from germline, CDR1 is MGHRA and CDR2 is YSYEKL. This CDR3 is CASSAPGTYEQYF. The CDR3 coding sequence is TGCGCCAGCAGCGCCCCGGGGACGTACGAGCAGTACTTC.

This clonotype was seen a handful of times. This chain connects TRBV25-1 to TRBJ1-1; D might be TRBD1 (6 bases). Germline V gene lookup returns CDR1 MGHDK and CDR2 SYGVNS. V gave up 7 bases and J gave up 7 bases, with 16 bases separating them. The CDR3 runs to 13 residues. The CDR3 DNA is TGTGCCAGCAAGGATTCTGGACAGAATGAAGCTTTCTTT. Translated: CASKDSGQNEAFF. The full variable domain, its missing parts supplied by reference TRBV25-1 and TRBJ1-1, is EADIYQTPRYLVIGTGKKITLECSQTMGHDKMYWYQQDPGMELHLIHYSYGVNSTEKGDLSSESTVSRIRTEHFPLTLESARPSHTSQYLCASKDSGQNEAFFGQGTRLTVV.

The J gene is TRBJ2-1, the V gene TRBV5-1; 7 bases map to TRBD2. Per the germline V gene, CDR1 is SGHRS and CDR2 is YFSETQ. There are 16 residues in the CDR3. V dropped 0 bases and J dropped 0; count of bases not matched to a gene: 3. The CDR3 nucleotides are TGCGCCAGCAGCTTGGATCGCGGGGGCTCCTACAATGAGCAGTTCTTC. Protein sequence: CASSLDRGGSYNEQFF.

The V call is TRBV29-1, the J call TRBJ1-1, with D possibly matching TRBD1 (5 bases). The V end lost 5 bases, the J end lost 2 bases, and 15 bases lay between the germline ends. This CDR3 contains 14 residues. Germline V gene lookup returns CDR1 SQVTM and CDR2 ANQGSEA. DNA of the CDR3: TGCAGCGTTTTCCGCCGGACATCTAACACTGAAGCTTTCTTT. It is translated as CSVFRRTSNTEAFF.

There are a few counts of this clonotype. The chain uses TRBV7-3 and TRBJ2-1; D ambiguous. The CDR3 contains 11 residues. Germline V gives CDR1 SGHTA, CDR2 FQGTGA. V gave up 2 bases and J gave up 11 bases, with 7 bases separating them. This chain's CDR3 is CASSLGQKQFF. The DNA of the CDR3 is TGTGCCAGCAGCTTAGGGCAGAAGCAGTTCTTC. Full variable domain (outside the CDR3, taken from reference TRBV7-3 and TRBJ2-1): GAGVSQTPSNKVTEKGKYVELRCDPISGHTALYWYRQSLGQGPEFLIYFQGTGAADDSGLPNDRFFAVRPEGSVSTLKIQRTERGDSAVYLCASSLGQKQFFGPGTRLTVL.

The chain couples TRBV27 to TRBJ2-1, with 14 bases that match TRBD2. V lost 5 bases, J lost 7 bases, and 13 bases stayed unmatched. In germline, CDR1 is MNHEY, CDR2 SMNVEV (reference sequence). The CDR3 covers 18 residues. The CDR3 DNA is TGTGCCAGCAGTCCTCGACTAGCGGGAGGGCTAGGGTCGAATGAGCAGTTCTTC. Its protein product is CASSPRLAGGLGSNEQFF.

This clonotype was seen only a few times. The chain is built from TRBV10-3 and TRBJ1-2; 8 bases fit TRBD1. Losses at the gene ends were 2 bases for V and 7 bases for J; bases not matched to a gene: 3. This CDR3 has 13 amino acids. The germline CDR1 and CDR2 sequences are ENHRY and SYGVKD. As DNA, the CDR3 is TGTGCCATCAGTGAGGACAGGGGTTGTGGCTACACCTTC. It yields the protein CAISEDRGCGYTF.

The rearrangement links TRBV4-2 to TRBJ2-1; 7 nucleotides match TRBD2. CDR3 length equals 17 residues. V gave up 3 bases and J gave up 2 bases; unmatched junction bases: 10. CDR1 LGHNA and CDR2 YNFKEQ come from the germline V gene. CDR3 in DNA: TGTGCCAGCAGCCAGTCTGGGCTCCTAGCGGCCTACAATGAGCAGTTCTTC. Translated, it gives CASSQSGLLAAYNEQFF.

This clonotype was seen only a few times. The rearrangement joins TRBV6-1 to TRBJ1-6, with D perhaps TRBD1 (6 bases). V was pared by 4 bases and J by 7 bases, with 14 bases between. The V gene's germline CDR1 is MNHNS and CDR2 SASEGT. This CDR3 is built from 15 residues. The CDR3 bases are TGTGCCAGCAGTGTTGTGACAGGAGAAAATTCACCCCTCCACTTT. It translates to CASSVVTGENSPLHF.

This clonotype showed up just a few times. J is TRBJ2-1 and V is TRBV6-5, with 7 bases fitting TRBD2. V lost 0 bases to trimming and J lost 8 bases; unmatched junction nucleotides: 10. CDR1 and CDR2 (germline): MNHEY, SVGAGI. The CDR3 has 16 amino acids. The CDR3 nucleotides read TGTGCCAGCAGTTACTCGAGGCGGGAGCTCTCCGATGAGCAGTTCTTC. It translates to CASSYSRRELSDEQFF.

The chain uses TRBV20-1 and TRBJ2-1, with 8 bases that match TRBD1. The CDR3 consists of 14 residues. V shed 6 bases, J shed 0 bases, and the junction held 4 bases outside the gene matches. Germline V lookup: CDR1 DFQATT, CDR2 SNEGSKA (reference sequence). This chain's CDR3 is CSALGQVSYNEQFF. The CDR3 DNA follows: TGCAGTGCCCTGGGACAGGTCTCCTACAATGAGCAGTTCTTC.

V and J are TRBV5-5 and TRBJ1-2; no clear D. Germline assignment: CDR1 SGHKS and CDR2 YYEKEE (reference sequence). With 5 bases removed from V and 3 bases from J, the gap between germline ends came to 17 bases. The CDR3 sequence is 15 residues long. CDR3 DNA: TGTGCCAGCAGACAATTGCAGACTACCTACTATGGCTACACCTTC. Its translation: CASRQLQTTYYGYTF. The full variable domain, completed using reference TRBV5-5 and TRBJ1-2, is DAGVTQSPTHLIKTRGQQVTLRCSPISGHKSVSWYQQVLGQGPQFIFQYYEKEERGRGNFPDRFSARQFPNYSSELNVNALLLGDSALYLCASRQLQTTYYGYTFGSGTRLTVV.

The count of this clonotype is one. This chain links TRBV7-9 with TRBJ2-6; possible D gene TRBD1, 5 bases. CDR1 SEHNR and CDR2 FQNEAQ come from the germline V gene (reference sequence). Trimming took 5 bases from V and 0 from J, leaving 8 bases between them. This CDR3 has 15 amino acids. The CDR3, as DNA: TGTGCCAGCAGCCGACAGTTCTCTGGGGCCAACGTCCTGACTTTC. Translated: CASSRQFSGANVLTF.

This sequence joins TRBV6-2 or TRBV6-3 and TRBJ2-7; tentative D call: TRBD1 (5 bases). Germline CDR1 is MNHEY and CDR2 is SVGEGT. The CDR3 is 13 amino acids. V dropped 7 bases and J dropped 1 base, with 11 bases sitting between them. The CDR3 DNA follows: TGTGCCAGCAAACAGACAGTTTCCTACGAGCAGTACTTC. It codes for CASKQTVSYEQYF.

The chain employs TRBV12-3 or TRBV12-4 and TRBJ2-4; tentative D call: TRBD1 (5 bases). CDR3 length equals 16 residues. The V gene lost 6 bases and the J gene lost 0 bases, with 15 bases spanning the gap. The CDR3 reads CASSLTEPLAKNIQYF. As DNA, the CDR3 is TGTGCCAGCAGCCTGACAGAGCCACTAGCCAAAAACATTCAGTACTTC.

The chain uses TRBV6-5 and TRBJ2-4; 9 bases align to TRBD1. The CDR3 length is 16 residues. V was pared by 5 bases and J by 2 bases, with 7 bases of the junction left unmatched. Per germline, CDR1 MNHEY and CDR2 SVGAGI. CDR3 sequence reads: CASSLDRGMTKNIQYF. CDR3 sequence (DNA): TGTGCCAGCAGTCTCGACAGGGGGATGACCAAAAACATTCAGTACTTC.

The V gene is TRBV7-3, the J gene TRBJ1-2, with a tentative D call TRBD1 (6 bases). Trimming cost V 1 base and J 8 bases, with 20 bases left between them. CDR3 size: 16 residues. The germline gives CDR1 SGHTA, CDR2 FQGTGA. This CDR3 reads CASSLIPTGKKKGYTF. For the CDR3, the DNA is TGTGCCAGCAGCTTAATACCCACAGGGAAGAAGAAGGGCTACACCTTC.

The J gene is TRBJ2-1, the V gene TRBV15, with D possibly matching TRBD2 (5 bases). Deletions cut 3 bases from V and 12 bases from J, with 30 bases between. CDR3 length equals 18 residues. Per germline, CDR1 LNHNV and CDR2 YYDKDF (reference sequence). In DNA, the CDR3 is TGTGCCACCAGCAGGCAAACTAGTAGACTACAAATGAGCTGGGGGCAGTTCTTC. Residues: CATSRQTSRLQMSWGQFF.